This T cell receptor beta chain stems from a study of cytomegalovirus exposure and HLA in healthy donors. On the study more broadly: Earlier sequencing of 150 million to 200 million T cells yielded fewer than 140 million unique TCR beta sequences.

As to this clone: Its antigen is currently unknown.

The germline V gene has CDR1 KGHSH and CDR2 LQKENI. The CDR3 is 16 amino acids. After removal of 2 bases from V and 5 bases from J, the junction contained 8 bases not matched to a gene. Regarding the study as a whole: Later examination showed HLA-associated TCR beta chains had greater clonal expansion than equally common others.

It was with 60 Vbeta and 13 Jbeta primers that the PCR ran. The protocol was immunoSEQ multiplex PCR, while the TCRdb copy is restricted to in-frame clones and leaves out a portion. The sample includes about 170,000 clones, 82% seen only once; the top ten take around 1.5%. The clonotype was recovered from a male donor in good health and CMV-seronegative. Sample: PBMCs. The chain joins TRBV18 to TRBJ1-5; TRBD1 matches 8 bases. Written as DNA, the CDR3 is TGTGCCAGCTCACCAGGAACAGGGGGTCGCGATCAGCCCCAGCATTTT. Translated, it gives CASSPGTGGRDQPQHF.